These 23 T cell receptor beta chains came from one sample sequenced in a study of T cells in Graves' hyperthyroidism and ophthalmopathy. Amplification of TCR beta CDR3 regions used RNA as the template. Initially, a first-round RT-PCR of the TCR CDR3 employed the HTBI primer set. Via MiXCR, TCRdb re-called the multiplex PCR reads, giving one row per CDR3 protein. The table includes approximately 600,000 distinct CDR3 sequences, approximately 14% detected once. Sequencing was performed on blood. The source of these receptors is a woman between 25 and 40 years old with Graves' hyperthyroidism that later progressed to Graves' ophthalmopathy.

The CDR3 nucleotides read TGTGCCCGGAACGGGATGGGGGGAAGGGACACCGGGGAGCTGTTTTTT. This translates into CARNGMGGRDTGELFF. The V gene is TRBV30, the J gene TRBJ2-2, with D possibly TRBD2 on 6 matching bases. The CDR3 covers 16 residues. The ends were cut back, 8 bases at V and 3 bases at J, with 22 bases in the middle. CDR1 GTSNPN and CDR2 SVGIG come from the germline V gene (reference sequence).

This clonotype has at least ten counts. The V and J genes are TRBV6-1 and TRBJ1-3, with 9 bases matching TRBD1. This CDR3 is 17 amino acids long. Germline V gives CDR1 MNHNS, CDR2 SASEGT. With V trimmed by 7 bases and J by 4 bases, 14 bases remained unmatched. The CDR3 DNA sequence: TGTGCCAGCACCTTCTATCGGGACAGGGTCGCCGGAAACACCATATATTTT. This codes for CASTFYRDRVAGNTIYF.

The gene calls are TRBV19 and TRBJ2-3; D not certain. V shed 5 bases and J shed 6 bases, with 21 bases lying between them. Germline CDR1 reads LNHDA; CDR2 reads SQIVND (reference sequence). The CDR3 consists of 16 residues. CDR3 loop: CASSLSADSLRDTQYF. CDR3 coding DNA: TGTGCCAGTAGTCTATCTGCCGATTCTCTTCGGGATACGCAGTATTTT.

This clonotype was counted between two and nine times. The V call is TRBV27, the J call TRBJ1-1; a weak D match, TRBD1 (5 bases). Trimming removed 5 bases from V and 12 bases from J, with 13 bases in between. Looked up from germline, CDR1 is MNHEY and CDR2 is SMNVEV (reference sequence). The length of the CDR3 is 11 residues. CDR3 region: CASSEGLRTFF. DNA of the CDR3: TGTGCCAGCAGTGAGGGACTTCGGACTTTCTTT.

V is TRBV25-1 and J is TRBJ2-7; 9 nucleotides align to TRBD2. The CDR3 consists of 18 residues. With 1 base clipped from V and 0 bases from J, the junction kept 10 bases outside the gene matches. The germline CDR1 and CDR2 sequences are MGHDK and SYGVNS. CDR3 nucleotides: TGTGCCAGCAGTGAATCAGCGGGAGGACGCCTTAGCTCCTACGAGCAGTACTTC. Protein: CASSESAGGRLSSYEQYF.

This clonotype was counted a few times. The chain employs TRBV18 and TRBJ2-3, with 7 bases lining up with TRBD2. Germline assignment: CDR1 KGHSH and CDR2 LQKENI. The V and J ends lost 5 bases and 3 bases, in that order; junction bases with no gene match: 11. This CDR3 is 16 amino acids long. The CDR3 protein is CASSSSGPGGTDTQYF. The DNA for the CDR3 is TGTGCCAGCTCATCGAGCGGGCCCGGGGGGACAGATACGCAGTATTTT.

The rearrangement joins TRBV20-1 to TRBJ2-2; possible D gene TRBD2, 5 bases. This CDR3 is 14 amino acids long. Trimming pared 2 bases from V and 8 bases from J, leaving 15 bases between. Germline V CDR1 and CDR2: DFQATT, SNEGSKA (reference sequence). CDR3 bases: TGCAGTGCTAGAAAGCAGACGGGGTGGGGGGAGCTGTTTTTT. Amino acids: CSARKQTGWGELFF.

Many counts were recorded for this clonotype. The chain employs TRBV6-2 or TRBV6-3 and TRBJ2-2; D is unresolved. This CDR3 has 14 amino acids. Per germline, CDR1 MNHEY and CDR2 SVGEGT. Trimming stripped 1 base from V and 6 bases from J, with 9 bases between. The CDR3 region has the DNA TGTGCCAGCAGTTACTTTAGTGGGGCCGGGGAGCTGTTTTTT. Protein sequence: CASSYFSGAGELFF.

The chain employs TRBV19 and TRBJ1-1; possible D gene TRBD1, 5 bases. The ends were cut back, 6 bases at V and 0 bases at J, with 14 bases in the middle. This CDR3 has 15 residues. The germline V gene has CDR1 LNHDA and CDR2 SQIVND (reference sequence). The CDR3 loop is CASRQEGSMNTEAFF. CDR3 DNA sequence: TGTGCCAGTAGACAGGAGGGGTCGATGAACACTGAAGCTTTCTTT.

This clonotype was detected many times. V and J are TRBV20-1 and TRBJ2-6; 9 nucleotides agree with TRBD1. CDR1 DFQATT and CDR2 SNEGSKA come from the germline V gene (reference sequence). This CDR3 is built from 14 residues. V lost 6 bases and J lost 1; bases outside the gene matches: 1. This CDR3 reads CSADRGSGANVLTF. The CDR3 nucleotides read TGCAGTGCGGACAGGGGTTCTGGGGCCAACGTCCTGACTTTC.

This clonotype was seen more than once but under ten times. V and J are TRBV30 and TRBJ2-3; 14 bases fit TRBD2. Germline V gives CDR1 GTSNPN, CDR2 SVGIG (reference sequence). With 1 base clipped from V and 5 bases from J, the junction kept 11 bases outside the gene matches. The length of the CDR3 is 18 residues. CDR3 sequence reads: CAWSGLAGGPSDLDTQYF. CDR3 coding DNA: TGTGCCTGGAGTGGACTAGCGGGAGGGCCGAGTGACCTAGATACGCAGTATTTT. Using reference TRBV30 and TRBJ2-3 for the parts outside the CDR3, the full variable domain is SQTIHQWPATLVQPVGSPLSLECTVEGTSNPNLYWYRQAAGRGLQLLFYSVGIGQISSEVPQNLSASRPQDRQFILSSKKLLLSDSGFYLCAWSGLAGGPSDLDTQYFGPGTRLTVL.

In its sample, this clonotype was seen a few times. The genes are TRBV19 and TRBJ1-1; D gene uncertain. In germline, CDR1 is LNHDA, CDR2 SQIVND (reference sequence). V was trimmed by 2 bases and J by 1 base, leaving 11 bases between them. The CDR3 extends over 15 amino acids. The CDR3 region is CASSIWAGANTEAFF. The CDR3 DNA reads as TGTGCCAGTAGTATATGGGCCGGTGCGAACACTGAAGCTTTCTTT.

This clonotype was counted a single time. This may come from a read error, since a much larger clone is one base off. The chain links TRBV24-1 to TRBJ2-3; 12 bases match TRBD2. Germline V gene lookup returns CDR1 KGHDR and CDR2 SFDVKD. This CDR3 comprises 16 residues. CDR3: CATSDHLAGGSDTRYF. As DNA, the CDR3 is TGTGCCACCAGTGATCACCTAGCGGGAGGGTCAGATACGCGGTATTTT.

This clonotype was recorded many times. This chain connects TRBV2 to TRBJ1-3, with TRBD1 as a possible D gene (5 bases). This CDR3 has 15 residues. CDR1 SNHLY and CDR2 FYNNEI come from the germline V gene. V lost 6 bases and J 0 bases, leaving 12 bases between the germline ends. CDR3 sequence (DNA): TGTGCCAGCAGAGCCAGACAGTCCTCTGGAAACACCATATATTTT. Protein product: CASRARQSSGNTIYF.

The CDR3 is CASSRALSNEYYEQYF. CDR3 coding DNA: TGCGCCAGCAGCCGGGCCCTATCTAACGAATACTACGAGCAGTACTTC. The chain combines TRBV4-1 with TRBJ2-7; D ambiguous. There are 16 residues in the CDR3. Germline loops: CDR1 MGHRA, CDR2 YSYEKL. V was cut by 4 bases and J by 3 bases, with 19 bases left in between.

This clonotype was counted a few times. This chain connects TRBV19 to TRBJ2-1, with D possibly being TRBD1 (5 bases). V lost 10 bases to trimming and J lost 3 bases, with 13 bases between them. The CDR3 totals 13 residues. Germline loops: CDR1 LNHDA, CDR2 SQIVND (reference sequence). As DNA, the CDR3 is TGTGCCACTACGGACATCCTCTACAATGAGCAGTTCTTC. This translates into CATTDILYNEQFF.

This clonotype came up many times. This chain connects TRBV5-1 to TRBJ2-1; TRBD2 matches 8 bases. V trimming: 4 bases; J trimming: 2 bases; junction bases outside the gene matches: 8. The CDR3 contains 16 residues. Germline CDR1 is SGHRS and CDR2 is YFSETQ. CDR3 DNA sequence: TGCGCCAGCAGCGGGGGGGCAGCGGGAGCCTACAATGAGCAGTTCTTC. It yields the protein CASSGGAAGAYNEQFF. Complete variable domain (other parts from reference TRBV5-1 and TRBJ2-1): KAGVTQTPRYLIKTRGQQVTLSCSPISGHRSVSWYQQTPGQGLQFLFEYFSETQRNKGNFPGRFSGRQFSNSRSEMNVSTLELGDSALYLCASSGGAAGAYNEQFFGPGTRLTVL.

This clonotype was recorded many times. The CDR3 DNA reads as TGTGCCAGCCAAGCGGGGGGAGAGACCCAGTACTTC. Residues: CASQAGGETQYF. The V call is TRBV2, the J call TRBJ2-5; 9 positions agree with TRBD2. CDR3 length: 12 amino acids. The germline gives CDR1 SNHLY, CDR2 FYNNEI. V was clipped by 8 bases and J by 4 bases; unmatched bases: 2.

V is TRBV28 and J is TRBJ2-7, with TRBD2 matching 9 bases. J was trimmed by 1 base and V by 5 bases; bases with no gene match: 15. The germline V gene encodes CDR1 MDHEN and CDR2 SYDVKM. There are 18 residues in the CDR3. The CDR3 loop is CASSEPSPSSGVSYEQYF. DNA of the CDR3: TGTGCCAGCAGTGAACCGTCTCCGTCTAGCGGGGTTTCCTACGAGCAGTACTTC.

This clonotype was detected many times. The chain uses TRBV7-8 and TRBJ2-7; 7 positions agree with TRBD2. The V gene end was trimmed by 5 bases and the J gene end by 5 bases; junction bases not matched to a gene: 15. CDR1 is SGHVS, CDR2 FQNEAQ, per germline. The CDR3 totals 16 residues. The CDR3 region is CASSAPTSSRPDEQYF. The DNA of the CDR3 is TGTGCCAGCAGCGCACCGACTAGCTCCCGCCCCGACGAGCAGTACTTC.

In this sample, this clonotype turned up many times. CDR3 bases: TGTGCCAGTAGTGTTAGCGGGCAGAACACCGGGGAGCTGTTTTTT. Its translation: CASSVSGQNTGELFF. This rearrangement joins TRBV19 to TRBJ2-2, with TRBD2 matching over 7 bases. Germline CDR1 and CDR2: LNHDA and SQIVND (reference sequence). Trimming took 5 bases from V and 1 from J; bases not matched to a gene: 4. This CDR3 region has 15 residues.

This clonotype has at least ten counts. The junction departs from germline at one end; a sequencing error may be responsible. The chain couples TRBV11-2 to TRBJ2-5, with 8 bases identical to TRBD1. CDR3 length: 13 residues. Germline V gene data show CDR1 as SGHAT and CDR2 as FQNNGV. CDR3 protein: CASSLPDRDIEHF. Here the CDR3 DNA reads TGTGCCAGCAGCTTACCGGACAGGGATATCGAGCACTTC.

This clonotype was counted many times. Here the CDR3 reads CSVGAGVDTEAFF. The CDR3 coding sequence is TGCAGCGTGGGGGCAGGGGTGGACACTGAAGCTTTCTTT. This chain joins TRBV29-1 and TRBJ1-1; D might be TRBD1 (6 bases). Germline V gene lookup returns CDR1 SQVTM and CDR2 ANQGSEA. The V end lost 6 bases, the J end lost 3 bases, and 14 bases lay between the germline ends. The CDR3 consists of 13 residues.